This T cell receptor beta chain stems from a study of T-cell memory formation after mild COVID-19. Study context: There were largely donor-specific TCR clusters.

As for this clonotype: The target antigen is unknown.

MiXCR was run by TCRdb on the 5' RACE reads, yielding one entry per CDR3 protein. The data hold 350,000 to 550,000 distinct CDR3 sequences, with approximately 18% observed a single time. Study outcomes and limitations: Several responding clones turned up in pre-infection memory, indicating that cross-reactive memory may have taken part. Clones contracting over day 15 to 85 were CD4/CD8 balanced, with later expanders leaning CD4+.

There are 16 residues in the CDR3. Trimming removed 5 bases from V and 1 base from J, with 14 bases in between. Germline loops: CDR1 LNHDA, CDR2 SQIVND (reference sequence). Source material: PBMCs or a T cell subset sorted from them (not recorded which). The rearrangement links TRBV19 to TRBJ2-2, with TRBD1 as a possible D gene (6 bases). The clonotype comes from a man aged 18 to 29 who had mild COVID-19 (a few samples of this study predate the infection). Cell type and time point are not known. CDR3 sequence (DNA): TGTGCCAGTAGTCCCCCCAGGGGCCTGAACACCGGGGAGCTGTTTTTT. Its translation: CASSPPRGLNTGELFF.